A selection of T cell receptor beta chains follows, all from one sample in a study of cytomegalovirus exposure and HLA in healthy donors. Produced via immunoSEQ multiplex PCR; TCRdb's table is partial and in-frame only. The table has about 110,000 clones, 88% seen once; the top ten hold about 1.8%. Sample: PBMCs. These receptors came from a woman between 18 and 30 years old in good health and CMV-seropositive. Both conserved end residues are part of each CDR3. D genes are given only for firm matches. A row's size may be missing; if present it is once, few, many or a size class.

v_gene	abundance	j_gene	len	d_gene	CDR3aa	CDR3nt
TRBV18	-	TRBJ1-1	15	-	CASSSSGGGDTEAFF	TGTGCCAGCTCATCCTCGGGGGGTGGAGACACTGAAGCTTTCTTT
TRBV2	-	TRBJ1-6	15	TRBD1	CASSPPGTDNSPLHF	TGTGCCAGCAGTCCCCCCGGGACAGATAATTCACCCCTCCACTTT
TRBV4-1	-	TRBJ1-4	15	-	CASSQEGRVSEKLFF	TGCGCCAGCAGCCAAGAAGGCAGGGTTAGTGAAAAACTGTTTTTT
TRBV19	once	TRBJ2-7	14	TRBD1	CASRGTGDVDEQYF	TGTGCCAGTAGGGGGACAGGGGATGTAGACGAGCAGTACTTC
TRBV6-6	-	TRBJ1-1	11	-	CASIQNTEAFF	TGTGCCAGCATCCAGAACACTGAAGCTTTCTTT
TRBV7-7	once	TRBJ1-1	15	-	CASSHLTGVDTEAFF	TGTGCTAGCAGCCACCTAACGGGGGTCGACACTGAAGCTTTCTTT
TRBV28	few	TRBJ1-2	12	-	CASRTDTYGYTF	TGTGCCAGCAGGACAGACACCTATGGCTACACCTTC
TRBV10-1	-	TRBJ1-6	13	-	CATADSYNSPLHF	TGCGCCACCGCGGACAGCTATAATTCACCCCTCCACTTT
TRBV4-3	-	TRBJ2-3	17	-	CASSQDSMRGGTDTQYF	TGCGCCAGCAGCCAAGACTCGATGCGGGGCGGCACAGATACGCAGTATTTT
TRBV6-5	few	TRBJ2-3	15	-	CASSYIGRATDTQYF	TGTGCCAGCAGTTACATTGGCAGGGCGACAGATACGCAGTATTTT
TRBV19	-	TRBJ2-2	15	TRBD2	CASSGSGGYTGELFF	TGTGCCAGTAGTGGTAGCGGGGGATACACCGGGGAGCTGTTTTTT
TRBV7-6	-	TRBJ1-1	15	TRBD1	CASSLVAGGNTEAFF	TGTGCCAGCAGCTTAGTTGCAGGGGGGAACACTGAAGCTTTCTTT
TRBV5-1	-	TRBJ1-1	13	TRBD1	CASHRQGNTEAFF	TGCGCCAGCCACAGACAGGGGAACACTGAAGCTTTCTTT
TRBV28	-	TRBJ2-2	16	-	CASSFRNRVNTGELFF	TGTGCCAGCAGTTTTCGGAACAGGGTAAACACCGGGGAGCTGTTTTTT
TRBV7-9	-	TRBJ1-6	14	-	CASSAQGLDSPLHF	TGTGCCAGCAGCGCTCAGGGTTTAGACTCACCCCTCCACTTT
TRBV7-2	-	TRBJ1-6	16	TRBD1	CASSLHGVGGNSPLHF	TGTGCCAGCAGCTTACACGGGGTAGGGGGCAATTCACCCCTCCACTTT
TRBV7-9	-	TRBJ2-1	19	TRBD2	CASSFRRGGLAGGQNEQFF	TGTGCCAGCAGCTTTCGGAGAGGAGGTCTAGCGGGGGGACAGAATGAGCAGTTCTTC
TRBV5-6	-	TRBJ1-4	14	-	CASSPWAGGEKLFF	TGTGCCAGTTCCCCGTGGGCGGGCGGTGAAAAACTGTTTTTT
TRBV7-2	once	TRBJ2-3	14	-	CASSSYAYTDTQYF	TGTGCCAGCAGCTCCTATGCCTACACAGATACGCAGTATTTT
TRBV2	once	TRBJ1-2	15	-	CASGSYRDAASGYTF	TGTGCCAGCGGTAGCTACAGGGACGCAGCATCCGGCTACACCTTC
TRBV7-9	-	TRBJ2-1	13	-	CASSLGQLNEQFF	TGTGCCAGCAGCTTAGGACAGCTCAATGAGCAGTTCTTC
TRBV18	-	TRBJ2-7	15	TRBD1	CASSPGPGGPYEQYF	TGTGCCAGCTCACCAGGACCAGGGGGTCCCTACGAGCAGTACTTC
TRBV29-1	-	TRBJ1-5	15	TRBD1	CSVARGQGPNQPQHF	TGCAGCGTTGCGAGGGGACAGGGGCCAAATCAGCCCCAGCATTTT
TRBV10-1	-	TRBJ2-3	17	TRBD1	CASSEEGASVNTDTQYF	TGCGCCAGCAGTGAGGAGGGGGCGAGTGTGAATACAGATACGCAGTATTTT
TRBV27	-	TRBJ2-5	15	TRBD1	CASSPRTGERETQYF	TGTGCCAGCAGTCCCCGGACAGGAGAAAGGGAGACCCAGTACTTC
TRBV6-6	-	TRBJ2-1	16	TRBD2	CASSSTLAGGRNEQFF	TGTGCCAGCAGTTCGACCCTAGCGGGGGGCCGTAATGAGCAGTTCTTC
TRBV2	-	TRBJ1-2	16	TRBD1	CASRPGTGGRNYGYTF	TGTGCCAGCAGGCCCGGGACAGGGGGCCGAAACTATGGCTACACCTTC
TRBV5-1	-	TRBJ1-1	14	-	CASSLTGANTEAFF	TGCGCCAGCAGCCTTACAGGTGCGAACACTGAAGCTTTCTTT
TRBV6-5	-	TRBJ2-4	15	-	CASSYSGQGGHIQYF	TGTGCCAGCAGTTACTCTGGGCAGGGAGGACACATTCAGTACTTC
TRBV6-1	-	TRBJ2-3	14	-	CASSEYGGTDTQYF	TGTGCCAGCAGTGAATACGGGGGCACAGATACGCAGTATTTT
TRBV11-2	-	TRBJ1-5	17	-	CASSTMAGGGSNQPQHF	TGTGCCAGCAGCACGATGGCGGGGGGAGGAAGCAATCAGCCCCAGCATTTT
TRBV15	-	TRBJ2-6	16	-	CATSRVTGTGANVLTF	TGTGCCACCAGCAGAGTTACAGGGACTGGGGCCAACGTCCTGACTTTC
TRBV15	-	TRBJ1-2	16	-	CATSRARGREDYGYTF	TGTGCCACCAGCAGAGCAAGGGGCAGGGAGGACTATGGCTACACCTTC
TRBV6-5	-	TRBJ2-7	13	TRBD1	CASSFRTGGEQYF	TGTGCCAGCAGTTTCCGGACAGGGGGCGAGCAGTACTTC
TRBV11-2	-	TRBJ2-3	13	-	CASRWSSTDTQYF	TGTGCCAGCAGATGGAGCAGCACAGATACGCAGTATTTT
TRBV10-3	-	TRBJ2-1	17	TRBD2	CAISGESRTSGLDEQFF	TGTGCCATCAGTGGTGAATCTCGGACTAGCGGTCTTGATGAGCAGTTCTTC
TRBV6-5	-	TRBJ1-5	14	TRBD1	CASSSGTGTQPQHF	TGTGCCAGCAGCTCCGGGACAGGGACTCAGCCCCAGCATTTT
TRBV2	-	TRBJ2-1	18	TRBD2	CASSEYPGASGGQDEQFF	TGTGCCAGCAGTGAATACCCCGGGGCTAGCGGGGGTCAGGATGAGCAGTTCTTC
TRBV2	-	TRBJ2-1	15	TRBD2	CASRERGLAHNEQFF	TGTGCCAGCAGGGAGAGGGGACTAGCGCATAATGAGCAGTTCTTC
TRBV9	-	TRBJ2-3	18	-	CASSPRSWVAPSTDTQYF	TGTGCCAGCAGCCCACGCTCGTGGGTAGCGCCGAGCACAGATACGCAGTATTTT
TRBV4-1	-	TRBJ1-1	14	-	CASSQEQGNTEAFF	TGCGCCAGCAGCCAAGAACAGGGGAACACTGAAGCTTTCTTT
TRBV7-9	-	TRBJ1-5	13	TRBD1	CASSLDRGEELHF	TGTGCCAGCAGCTTAGACAGGGGCGAGGAGTTGCATTTT
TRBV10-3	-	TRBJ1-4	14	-	CAISESGGREKLFF	TGTGCCATCAGTGAGTCGGGGGGTCGTGAAAAACTGTTTTTT
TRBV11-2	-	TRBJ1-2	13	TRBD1	CASRSGGHYGYTF	TGTGCCAGCAGATCAGGGGGGCACTATGGCTACACCTTC
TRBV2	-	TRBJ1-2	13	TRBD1	CASSPGQSHGYTF	TGTGCCAGCAGTCCGGGACAGAGCCATGGCTACACCTTC
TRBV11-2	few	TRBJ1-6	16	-	CASSLEGGGFNSPLHF	TGTGCCAGCAGCCTAGAGGGGGGGGGTTTTAATTCACCCCTCCACTTT
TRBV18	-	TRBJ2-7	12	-	CASSPAGFEQYF	TGTGCCAGCTCACCCGCAGGGTTCGAGCAGTACTTC
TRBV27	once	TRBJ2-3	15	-	CASGLQAGRTDTQYF	TGTGCCAGCGGCCTCCAGGCGGGACGCACAGATACGCAGTATTTT